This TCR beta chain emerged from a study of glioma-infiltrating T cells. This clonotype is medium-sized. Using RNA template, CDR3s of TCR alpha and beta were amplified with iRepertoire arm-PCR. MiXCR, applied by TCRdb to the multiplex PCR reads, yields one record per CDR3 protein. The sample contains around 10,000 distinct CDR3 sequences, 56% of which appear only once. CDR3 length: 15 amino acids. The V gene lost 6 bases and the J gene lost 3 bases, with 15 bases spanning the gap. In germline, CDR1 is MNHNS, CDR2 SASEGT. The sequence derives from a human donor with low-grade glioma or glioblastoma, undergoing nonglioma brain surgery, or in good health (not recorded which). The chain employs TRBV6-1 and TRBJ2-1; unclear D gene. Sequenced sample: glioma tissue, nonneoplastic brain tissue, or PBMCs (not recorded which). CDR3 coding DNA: TGTGCCAGCAGCCCTTTTGGTCTTGTCTACAATGAGCAGTTCTTC. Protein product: CASSPFGLVYNEQFF.